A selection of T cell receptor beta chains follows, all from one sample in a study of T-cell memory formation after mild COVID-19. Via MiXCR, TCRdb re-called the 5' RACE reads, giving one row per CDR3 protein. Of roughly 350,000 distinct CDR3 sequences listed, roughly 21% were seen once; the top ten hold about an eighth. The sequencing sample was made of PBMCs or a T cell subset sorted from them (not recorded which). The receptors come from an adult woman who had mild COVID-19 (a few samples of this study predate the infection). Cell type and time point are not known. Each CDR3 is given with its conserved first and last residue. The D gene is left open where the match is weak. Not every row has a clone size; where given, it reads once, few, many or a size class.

CDR3nt: TGTGCCAGCAGTTACCGCGGGACAGACTATGGGGAGCAGTACTTC
CDR3aa: CASSYRGTDYGEQYF
v_gene: TRBV6-5
abundance: few
j_gene: TRBJ2-7
d_gene: .

CDR3nt: TGCGCCAGCCGGACAGGGGGCGCCGATGGCTACACCTTC
CDR3aa: CASRTGGADGYTF
v_gene: TRBV5-1
abundance: few
j_gene: TRBJ1-2
d_gene: TRBD1

CDR3nt: TGCAGCGCCCGACAGGGGGTCTACGAGCAGTACTTC
CDR3aa: CSARQGVYEQYF
v_gene: TRBV29-1
abundance: .
j_gene: TRBJ2-7
d_gene: TRBD1

CDR3nt: TGTGCCAGCAAAGAACCCGGACTCCGCAATGAGCAGTTCTTC
CDR3aa: CASKEPGLRNEQFF
v_gene: TRBV11-2
abundance: .
j_gene: TRBJ2-1
d_gene: .

CDR3nt: TGTGCCAGCAGTCCAGGGGGAGCGACCCGAAGCTACACCTTC
CDR3aa: CASSPGGATRSYTF
v_gene: TRBV27
abundance: .
j_gene: TRBJ1-2
d_gene: TRBD1

CDR3nt: TGTGCCAGCACCCGGGGCGGGGCTCCTCGCATGAACACTGAAGCTTTCTTT
CDR3aa: CASTRGGAPRMNTEAFF
v_gene: TRBV6-5
abundance: .
j_gene: TRBJ1-1
d_gene: .

CDR3nt: TGTGCCTGGAGCCGATATTCTAGCGGGAGTGAGACCCAGTACTTC
CDR3aa: CAWSRYSSGSETQYF
v_gene: TRBV30
abundance: .
j_gene: TRBJ2-5
d_gene: TRBD2

CDR3nt: TGTGCCAGCAGCGTATTCCCGGGAGGGCCTACCGGGGAGCTGTTTTTT
CDR3aa: CASSVFPGGPTGELFF
v_gene: TRBV9
abundance: few
j_gene: TRBJ2-2
d_gene: TRBD2

CDR3nt: TGCGCCAGCAGCCACTTCATAGACAGGGCCAGGACTGAAGCTTTCTTT
CDR3aa: CASSHFIDRARTEAFF
v_gene: TRBV4-1
abundance: few
j_gene: TRBJ1-1
d_gene: TRBD1

CDR3nt: TGTGCCAGCAGCTTTGCCGCCCGGGAGACCCAGTACTTC
CDR3aa: CASSFAARETQYF
v_gene: TRBV7-6
abundance: .
j_gene: TRBJ2-5
d_gene: .

CDR3nt: TGTGCCAGCAGCTCGGGACCCCCGGAAGAGACCCAGTACTTC
CDR3aa: CASSSGPPEETQYF
v_gene: TRBV7-9
abundance: many
j_gene: TRBJ2-5
d_gene: .

CDR3nt: TGCGCCAGCAGCACAGCTAACCAAGAGACCCAGTACTTC
CDR3aa: CASSTANQETQYF
v_gene: TRBV5-1
abundance: few
j_gene: TRBJ2-5
d_gene: .

CDR3nt: TGCAGTGCTAGGCCCAGGGACAGGCTAAACGAGCAGTACTTC
CDR3aa: CSARPRDRLNEQYF
v_gene: TRBV20-1
abundance: .
j_gene: TRBJ2-7
d_gene: TRBD1

CDR3nt: TGTGCCAGCAGCAAACCAGAGGGTCGAGCTTTCTTT
CDR3aa: CASSKPEGRAFF
v_gene: TRBV7-9
abundance: once
j_gene: TRBJ1-1
d_gene: .

CDR3nt: TGCGCCAGCAGCTTCTCCCCCCTACAGCAGGAGGTGGGGTACTTC
CDR3aa: CASSFSPLQQEVGYF
v_gene: TRBV5-1
abundance: few
j_gene: TRBJ2-7
d_gene: .

CDR3nt: TGTGCCAGCAACAACCGGGCGGGGGGCGTACAGAATGAGCAGTTCTTC
CDR3aa: CASNNRAGGVQNEQFF
v_gene: TRBV12-3/TRBV12-4
abundance: .
j_gene: TRBJ2-1
d_gene: TRBD2

CDR3nt: TGTGCCAGCAGCAGACTAGCGGGGGCTCAGTACAATGAGCAGTTCTTC
CDR3aa: CASSRLAGAQYNEQFF
v_gene: TRBV6-1
abundance: few
j_gene: TRBJ2-1
d_gene: TRBD2

CDR3nt: TGTGCCAGCAGTGCTCAAGATTATCAGCCCCAGCATTTT
CDR3aa: CASSAQDYQPQHF
v_gene: TRBV6-1
abundance: .
j_gene: TRBJ1-5
d_gene: .

CDR3nt: TGTGCCAGCAGCGTACTGTACAGGGGGTGGTATGGCTACACCTTC
CDR3aa: CASSVLYRGWYGYTF
v_gene: TRBV9
abundance: few
j_gene: TRBJ1-2
d_gene: TRBD1